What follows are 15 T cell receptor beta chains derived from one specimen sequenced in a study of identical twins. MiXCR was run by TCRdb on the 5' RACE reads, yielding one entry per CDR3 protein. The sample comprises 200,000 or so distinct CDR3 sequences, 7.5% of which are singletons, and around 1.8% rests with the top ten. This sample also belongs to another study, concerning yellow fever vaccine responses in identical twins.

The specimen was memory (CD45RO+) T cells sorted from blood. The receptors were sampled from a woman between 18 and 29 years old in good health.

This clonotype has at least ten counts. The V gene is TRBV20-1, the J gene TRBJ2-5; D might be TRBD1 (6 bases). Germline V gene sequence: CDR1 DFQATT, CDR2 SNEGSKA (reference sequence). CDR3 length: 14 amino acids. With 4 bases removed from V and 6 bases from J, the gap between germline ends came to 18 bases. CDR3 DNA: TGCAGTGCTAACAAGGACAGCCGAGGGAAGACCCAGTACTTC. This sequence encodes CSANKDSRGKTQYF.

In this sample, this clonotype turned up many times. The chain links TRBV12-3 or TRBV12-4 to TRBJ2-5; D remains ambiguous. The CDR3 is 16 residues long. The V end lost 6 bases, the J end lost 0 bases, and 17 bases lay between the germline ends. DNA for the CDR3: TGTGCCAGCAGGGGAATGGGCACGATGTACCAAGAGACCCAGTACTTC. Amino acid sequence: CASRGMGTMYQETQYF.

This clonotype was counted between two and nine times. The CDR3 loop is CAISPGELFF. The CDR3 DNA sequence: TGTGCCATCAGTCCCGGGGAGCTGTTTTTT. The chain couples TRBV10-3 to TRBJ2-2, with no clear D. V dropped 5 bases and J dropped 6 bases, with 1 base sitting between them. Germline CDR1 ENHRY, CDR2 SYGVKD. The CDR3 contains 10 residues.

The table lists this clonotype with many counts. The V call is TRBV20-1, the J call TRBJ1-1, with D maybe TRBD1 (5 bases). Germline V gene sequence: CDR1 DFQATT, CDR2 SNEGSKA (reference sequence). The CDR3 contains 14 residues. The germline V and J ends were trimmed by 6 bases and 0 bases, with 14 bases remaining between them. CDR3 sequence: CSAALGRLNTEAFF. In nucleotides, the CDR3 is TGCAGTGCAGCCCTGGGGCGGTTGAACACTGAAGCTTTCTTT.

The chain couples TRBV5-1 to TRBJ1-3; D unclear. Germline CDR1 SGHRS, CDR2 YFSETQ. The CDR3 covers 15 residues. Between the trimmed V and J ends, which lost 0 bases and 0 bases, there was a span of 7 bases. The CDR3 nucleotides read TGCGCCAGCAGCTTGGAAGGGAGCTCTGGAAACACCATATATTTT. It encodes CASSLEGSSGNTIYF.

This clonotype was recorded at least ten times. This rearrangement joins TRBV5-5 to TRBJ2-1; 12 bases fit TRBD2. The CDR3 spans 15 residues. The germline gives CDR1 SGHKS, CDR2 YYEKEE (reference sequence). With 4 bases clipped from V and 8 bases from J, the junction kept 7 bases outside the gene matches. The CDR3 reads CASSDLAGGPHEQFF. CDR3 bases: TGTGCCAGCAGCGACCTAGCGGGAGGGCCTCATGAGCAGTTCTTC.

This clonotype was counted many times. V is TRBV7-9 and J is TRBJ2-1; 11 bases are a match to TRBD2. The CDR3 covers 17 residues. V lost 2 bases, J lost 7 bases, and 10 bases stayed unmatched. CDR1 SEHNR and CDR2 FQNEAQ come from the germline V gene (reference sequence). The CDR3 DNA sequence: TGTGCCAGCAGCTTACTTGTGGGACTAGCGGATCGGAATGAGCAGTTCTTC. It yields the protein CASSLLVGLADRNEQFF.

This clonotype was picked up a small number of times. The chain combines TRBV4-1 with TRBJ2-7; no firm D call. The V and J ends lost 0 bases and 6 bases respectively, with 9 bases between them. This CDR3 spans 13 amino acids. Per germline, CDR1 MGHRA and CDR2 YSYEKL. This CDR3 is CASSQERYGEQYF. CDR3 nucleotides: TGCGCCAGCAGCCAAGAAAGGTACGGCGAGCAGTACTTC.

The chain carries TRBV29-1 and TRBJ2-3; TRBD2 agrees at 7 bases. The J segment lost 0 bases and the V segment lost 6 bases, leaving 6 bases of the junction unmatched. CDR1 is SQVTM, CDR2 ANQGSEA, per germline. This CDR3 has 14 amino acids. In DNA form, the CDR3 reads TGCAGCGTGAGGGAGGGCACTAGCACAGATACGCAGTATTTT. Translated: CSVREGTSTDTQYF.

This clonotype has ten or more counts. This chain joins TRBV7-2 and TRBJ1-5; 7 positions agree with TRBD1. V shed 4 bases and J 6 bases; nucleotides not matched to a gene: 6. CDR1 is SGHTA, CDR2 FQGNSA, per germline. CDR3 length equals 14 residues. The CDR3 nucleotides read TGTGCCAGCAGCTCCCAGACAGGGCCTCAGCCCCAGCATTTT. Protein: CASSSQTGPQPQHF.

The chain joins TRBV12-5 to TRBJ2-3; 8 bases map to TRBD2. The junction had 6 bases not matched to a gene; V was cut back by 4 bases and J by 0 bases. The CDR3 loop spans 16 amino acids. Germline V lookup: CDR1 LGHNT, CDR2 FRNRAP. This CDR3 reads CASGYLAGPSTDTQYF. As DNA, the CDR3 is TGTGCTAGTGGTTACTTAGCGGGACCTAGCACAGATACGCAGTATTTT.

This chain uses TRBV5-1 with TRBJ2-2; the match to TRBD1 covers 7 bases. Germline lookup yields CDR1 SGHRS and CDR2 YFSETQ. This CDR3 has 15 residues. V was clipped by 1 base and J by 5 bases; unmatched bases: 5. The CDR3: CASSLSDRATGELFF. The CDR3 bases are TGCGCCAGCAGCTTGTCCGACAGGGCGACCGGGGAGCTGTTTTTT.

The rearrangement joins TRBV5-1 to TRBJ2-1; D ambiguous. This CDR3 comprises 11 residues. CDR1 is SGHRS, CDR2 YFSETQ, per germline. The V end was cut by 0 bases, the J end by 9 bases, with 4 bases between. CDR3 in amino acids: CASSLVGEQFF. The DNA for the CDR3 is TGCGCCAGCAGCTTGGTGGGTGAGCAGTTCTTC.

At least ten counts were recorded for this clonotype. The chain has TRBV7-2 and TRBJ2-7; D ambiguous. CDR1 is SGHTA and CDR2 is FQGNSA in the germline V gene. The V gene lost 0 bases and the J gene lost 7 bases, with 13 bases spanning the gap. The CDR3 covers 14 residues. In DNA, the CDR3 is TGTGCCAGCAGCTTAGCGTTGTTGGTGGGGGAGCAGTACTTC. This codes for CASSLALLVGEQYF.

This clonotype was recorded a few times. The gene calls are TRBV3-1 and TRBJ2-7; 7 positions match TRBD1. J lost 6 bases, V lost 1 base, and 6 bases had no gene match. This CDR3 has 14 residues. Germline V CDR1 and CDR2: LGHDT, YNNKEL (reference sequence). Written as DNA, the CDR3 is TGTGCCAGCAGCCAAGGGGACAGTTTCGTCGAGCAGTACTTC. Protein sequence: CASSQGDSFVEQYF.